The TCR beta chain under discussion was sequenced for a study of T cells in Graves' hyperthyroidism and ophthalmopathy. Study-wide results and caveats: Also found in blood were most expanded thyroid clonotypes above 0.001.

RNA transcripts yielded amplified TCR beta CDR3 regions. First-round RT-PCR of the TCR CDR3 relied on the HTBI primer set. Via MiXCR, TCRdb re-called the multiplex PCR reads, giving one row per CDR3 protein. The data show more than 95,000 distinct CDR3 sequences, 40% to 50% seen once. This CDR3 spans 15 amino acids. Between the trimmed V and J ends, which lost 7 bases and 5 bases, there was a span of 17 bases. With regard to this clonotype: Its target is not known.

Sequenced: blood. V and J are TRBV12-3 or TRBV12-4 and TRBJ1-4; no clear D gene. This TCR was sampled from a man between 40 and 49 years old with Graves' hyperthyroidism. CDR3 DNA: TGTGCCAGCACCGGTTCTGCCACTGAAAATGAAAAACTGTTTTTT. It translates to CASTGSATENEKLFF.